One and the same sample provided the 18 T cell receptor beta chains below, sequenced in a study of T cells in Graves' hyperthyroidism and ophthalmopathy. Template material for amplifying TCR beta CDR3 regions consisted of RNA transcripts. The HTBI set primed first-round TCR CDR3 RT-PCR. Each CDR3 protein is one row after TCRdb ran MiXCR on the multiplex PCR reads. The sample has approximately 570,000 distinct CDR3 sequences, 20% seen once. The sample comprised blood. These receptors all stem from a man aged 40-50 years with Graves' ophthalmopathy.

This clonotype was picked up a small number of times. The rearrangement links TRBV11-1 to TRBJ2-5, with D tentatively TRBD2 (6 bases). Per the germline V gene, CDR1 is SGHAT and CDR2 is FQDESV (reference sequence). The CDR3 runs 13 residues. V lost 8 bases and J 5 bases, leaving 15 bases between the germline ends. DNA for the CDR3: TGTGCCAGCGAGCCCCGGGAGCGGGAGACCCAGTACTTC. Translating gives CASEPRERETQYF.

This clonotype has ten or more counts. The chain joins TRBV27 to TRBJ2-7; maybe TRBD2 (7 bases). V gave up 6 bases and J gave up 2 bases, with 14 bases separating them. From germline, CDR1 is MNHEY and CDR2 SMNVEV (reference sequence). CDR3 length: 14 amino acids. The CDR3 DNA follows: TGTGCCAGCAGCTCGTGGGAGGGGGCCTACGAGCAGTACTTC. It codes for CASSSWEGAYEQYF.

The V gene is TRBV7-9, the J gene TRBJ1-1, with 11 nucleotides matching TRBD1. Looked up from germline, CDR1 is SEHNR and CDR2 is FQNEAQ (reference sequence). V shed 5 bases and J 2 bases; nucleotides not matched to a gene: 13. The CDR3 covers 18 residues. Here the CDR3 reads CASSPRPGTGGGNTEAFF. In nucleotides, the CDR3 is TGTGCCAGCAGCCCGAGACCCGGGACAGGGGGAGGAAACACTGAAGCTTTCTTT.

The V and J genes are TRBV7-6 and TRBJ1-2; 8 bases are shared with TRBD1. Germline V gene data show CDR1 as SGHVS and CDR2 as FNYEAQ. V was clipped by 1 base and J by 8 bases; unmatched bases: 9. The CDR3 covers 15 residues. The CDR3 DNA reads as TGTGCCAGCAGCTTAGAGGTGCAGGGGGCGAAAGGCTACACCTTC. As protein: CASSLEVQGAKGYTF.

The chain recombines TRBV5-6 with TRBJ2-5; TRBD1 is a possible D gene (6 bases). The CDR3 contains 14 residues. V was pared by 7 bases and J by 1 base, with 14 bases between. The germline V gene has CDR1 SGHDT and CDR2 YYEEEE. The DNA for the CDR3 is TGTGCCAGCGGGGCGAGGGGGACCCAAGAGACCCAGTACTTC. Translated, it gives CASGARGTQETQYF.

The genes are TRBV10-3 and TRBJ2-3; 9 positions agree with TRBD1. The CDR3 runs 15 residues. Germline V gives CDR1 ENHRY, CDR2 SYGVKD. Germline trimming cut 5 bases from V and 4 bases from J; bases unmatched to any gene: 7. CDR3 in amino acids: CAISSKDRGSDTQYF. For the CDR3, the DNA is TGTGCCATCAGTTCCAAGGACAGGGGATCAGATACGCAGTATTTT.

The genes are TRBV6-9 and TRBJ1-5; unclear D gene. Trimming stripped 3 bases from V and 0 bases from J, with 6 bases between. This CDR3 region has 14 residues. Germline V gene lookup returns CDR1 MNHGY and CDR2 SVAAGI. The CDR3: CASSYPHSNQPQHF. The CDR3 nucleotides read TGTGCCAGCAGTTACCCGCATAGCAATCAGCCCCAGCATTTT.

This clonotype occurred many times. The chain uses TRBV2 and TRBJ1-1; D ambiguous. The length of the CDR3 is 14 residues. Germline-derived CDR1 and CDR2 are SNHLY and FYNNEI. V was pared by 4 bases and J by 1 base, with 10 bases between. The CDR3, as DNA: TGTGCCAGCAGTGGAAACTCGGGGAACACTGAAGCTTTCTTT. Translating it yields CASSGNSGNTEAFF.

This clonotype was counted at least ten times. CDR3: CSASGSLAVYEQYF. For the CDR3, the DNA is TGCAGTGCTTCGGGCTCACTAGCGGTTTACGAGCAGTACTTC. The chain couples TRBV20-1 to TRBJ2-7, with 8 bases fitting TRBD2. Germline CDR1 is DFQATT and CDR2 is SNEGSKA (reference sequence). The V and J ends lost 5 bases and 4 bases, in that order; junction bases with no gene match: 10. This CDR3 is 14 amino acids long.

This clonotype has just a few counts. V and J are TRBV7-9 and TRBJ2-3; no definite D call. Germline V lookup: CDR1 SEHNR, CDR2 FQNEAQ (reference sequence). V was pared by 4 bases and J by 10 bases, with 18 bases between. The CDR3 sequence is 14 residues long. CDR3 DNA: TGTGCCAGCAGCTCCTACATAGTCCCCACCGCGCAGTATTTT. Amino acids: CASSSYIVPTAQYF.

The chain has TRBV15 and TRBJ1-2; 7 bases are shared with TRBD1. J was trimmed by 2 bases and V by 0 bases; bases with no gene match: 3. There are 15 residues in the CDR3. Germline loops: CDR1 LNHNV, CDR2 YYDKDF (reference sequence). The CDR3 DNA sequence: TGTGCCACCAGCAGAGAGTTGGACAGGAACTATGGCTACACCTTC. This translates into CATSRELDRNYGYTF.

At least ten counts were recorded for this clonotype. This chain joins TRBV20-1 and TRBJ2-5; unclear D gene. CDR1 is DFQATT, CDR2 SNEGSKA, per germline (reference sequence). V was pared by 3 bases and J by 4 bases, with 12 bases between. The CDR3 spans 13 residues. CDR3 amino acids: CSARPNPGETQYF. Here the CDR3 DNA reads TGCAGTGCTAGGCCAAATCCGGGAGAGACCCAGTACTTC.

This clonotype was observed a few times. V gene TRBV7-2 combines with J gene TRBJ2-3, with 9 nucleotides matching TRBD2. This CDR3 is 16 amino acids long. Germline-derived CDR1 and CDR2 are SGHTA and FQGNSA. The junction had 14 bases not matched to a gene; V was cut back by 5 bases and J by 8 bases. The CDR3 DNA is TGTGCCAGCAGCATCGTCGCCGGGACTAGCTGGGTTACGCAGTATTTT. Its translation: CASSIVAGTSWVTQYF.

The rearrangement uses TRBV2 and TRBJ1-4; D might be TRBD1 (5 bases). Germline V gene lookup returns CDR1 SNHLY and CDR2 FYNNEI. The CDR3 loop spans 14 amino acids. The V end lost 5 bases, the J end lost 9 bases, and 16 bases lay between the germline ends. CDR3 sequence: CASSWEGKGKKLFF. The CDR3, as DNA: TGTGCCAGCAGTTGGGAGGGGAAGGGGAAAAAACTGTTTTTT. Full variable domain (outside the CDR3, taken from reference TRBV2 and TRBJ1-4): EPEVTQTPSHQVTQMGQEVILRCVPISNHLYFYWYRQILGQKVEFLVSFYNNEISEKSEIFDDQFSVERPDGSNFTLKIRSTKLEDSAMYFCASSWEGKGKKLFFGSGTQLSVL.

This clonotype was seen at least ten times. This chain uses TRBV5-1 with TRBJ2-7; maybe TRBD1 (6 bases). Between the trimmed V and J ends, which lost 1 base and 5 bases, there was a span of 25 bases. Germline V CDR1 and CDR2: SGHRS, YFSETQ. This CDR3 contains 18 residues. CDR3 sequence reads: CASSLSAYREDPMNEQYF. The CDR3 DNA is TGCGCCAGCAGCTTGTCGGCTTACAGGGAAGATCCTATGAACGAGCAGTACTTC.

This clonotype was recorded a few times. CDR3 protein: CASSLTTAYNPTDTQYF. The CDR3 DNA reads as TGTGCCAGCAGTTTAACCACAGCCTATAACCCCACAGATACGCAGTATTTT. V usage is TRBV28 and J usage is TRBJ2-3; D not resolved. The germline V gene has CDR1 MDHEN and CDR2 SYDVKM. The V end lost 2 bases, the J end lost 2 bases, and 17 bases lay between the germline ends. CDR3 length: 17 amino acids.

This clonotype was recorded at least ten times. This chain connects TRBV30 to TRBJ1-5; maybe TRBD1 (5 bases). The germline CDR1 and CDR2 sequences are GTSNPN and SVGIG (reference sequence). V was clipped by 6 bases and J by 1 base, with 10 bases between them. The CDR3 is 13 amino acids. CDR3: CACRDGSNQPQHF. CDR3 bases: TGTGCCTGCCGGGACGGGAGCAATCAGCCCCAGCATTTT.

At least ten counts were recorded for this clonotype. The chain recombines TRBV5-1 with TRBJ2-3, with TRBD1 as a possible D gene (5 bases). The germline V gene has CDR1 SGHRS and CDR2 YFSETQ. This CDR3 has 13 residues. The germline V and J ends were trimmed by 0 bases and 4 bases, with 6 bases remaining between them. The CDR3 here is CASSLEGSDTQYF. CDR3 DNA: TGCGCCAGCAGCTTGGAGGGGTCAGATACGCAGTATTTT.